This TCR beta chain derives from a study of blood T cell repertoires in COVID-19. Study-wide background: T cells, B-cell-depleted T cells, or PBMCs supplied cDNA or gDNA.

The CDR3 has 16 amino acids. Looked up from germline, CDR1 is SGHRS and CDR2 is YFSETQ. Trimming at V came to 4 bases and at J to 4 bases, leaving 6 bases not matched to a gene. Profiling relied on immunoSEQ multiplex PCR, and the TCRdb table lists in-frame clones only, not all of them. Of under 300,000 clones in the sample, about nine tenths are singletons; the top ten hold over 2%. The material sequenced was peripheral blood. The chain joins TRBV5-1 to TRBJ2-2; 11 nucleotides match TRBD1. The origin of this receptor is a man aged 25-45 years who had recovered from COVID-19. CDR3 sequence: CASSLGGQGGTGELFF. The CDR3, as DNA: TGCGCCAGCAGCCTTGGGGGACAGGGGGGCACCGGGGAGCTGTTTTTT.